This TCR beta chain was retrieved from a study of cytomegalovirus exposure and HLA in healthy donors. Study-wide points: Later analysis demonstrated an association between a missense DCLRE1C variant and TCR beta V- and J-gene trimming. Roughly uniform sequencing depth across donors was assumed, possibly incorrectly. An analysis that was carried out later associated some 17,000 TCR beta sequences with HLA alleles at 0.05 false discovery rate. Analysis performed later showed TCR beta chains linked to HLA being more clonally expanded than equally common others.

The CDR3 sequence is 13 residues long. Germline-derived CDR1 and CDR2 are SNHLY and FYNNEI. V lost 6 bases and J lost 8, with 13 bases in between. Primers for the PCR totalled 60 Vbeta and 13 Jbeta. Sequencing used immunoSEQ multiplex PCR; TCRdb keeps in-frame clones, though not all of them. This table has roughly 150,000 clones, approximately 75% appearing once. For this clone: The antigen is undetermined.

The sequence was collected from a woman younger than 35 in good health and CMV-seronegative. The sequenced sample consisted of PBMCs. V is TRBV2 and J is TRBJ1-4; D gene uncertain. CDR3 sequence: CASRDGKGEKLFF. Here the CDR3 DNA reads TGTGCCAGCAGAGACGGGAAAGGGGAAAAACTGTTTTTT.